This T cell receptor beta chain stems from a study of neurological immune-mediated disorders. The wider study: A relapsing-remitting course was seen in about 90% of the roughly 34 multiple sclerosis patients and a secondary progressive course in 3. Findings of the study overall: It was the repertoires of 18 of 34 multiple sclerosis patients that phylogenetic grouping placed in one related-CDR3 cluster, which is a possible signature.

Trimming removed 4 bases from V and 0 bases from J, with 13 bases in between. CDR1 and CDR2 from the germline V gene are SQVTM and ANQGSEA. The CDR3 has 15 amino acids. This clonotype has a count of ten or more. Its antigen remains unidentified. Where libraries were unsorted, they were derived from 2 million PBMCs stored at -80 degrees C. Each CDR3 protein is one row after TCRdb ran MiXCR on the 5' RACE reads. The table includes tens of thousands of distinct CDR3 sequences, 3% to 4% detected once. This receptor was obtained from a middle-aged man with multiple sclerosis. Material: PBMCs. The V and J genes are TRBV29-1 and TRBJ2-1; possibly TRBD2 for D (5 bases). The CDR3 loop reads CSVVLGSSSYNEQFF. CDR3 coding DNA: TGCAGCGTTGTCCTAGGGAGTAGCTCCTACAATGAGCAGTTCTTC.